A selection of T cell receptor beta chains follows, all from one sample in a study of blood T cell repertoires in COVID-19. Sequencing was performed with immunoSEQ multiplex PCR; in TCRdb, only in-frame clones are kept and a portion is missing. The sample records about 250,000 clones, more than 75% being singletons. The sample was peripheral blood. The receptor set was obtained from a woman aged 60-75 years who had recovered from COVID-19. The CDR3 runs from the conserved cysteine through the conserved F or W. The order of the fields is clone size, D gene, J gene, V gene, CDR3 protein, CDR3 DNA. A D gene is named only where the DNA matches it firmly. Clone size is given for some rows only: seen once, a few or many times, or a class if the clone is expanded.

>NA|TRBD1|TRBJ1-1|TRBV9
CASSLGQGLSEAFF
TGTGCCAGCAGCCTGGGACAGGGGTTGAGTGAAGCTTTCTTT
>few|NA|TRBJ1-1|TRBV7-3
CASSFQGGNTEAFF
TGTGCCAGCAGCTTCCAGGGAGGAAACACTGAAGCTTTCTTT
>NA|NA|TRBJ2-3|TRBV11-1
CASSFPVTDTQYF
TGTGCCAGCAGCTTCCCCGTCACAGATACGCAGTATTTT
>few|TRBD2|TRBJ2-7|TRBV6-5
CASSRLAGRRYEQYF
TGTGCCAGCAGTAGACTAGCGGGGAGAAGATACGAGCAGTACTTC
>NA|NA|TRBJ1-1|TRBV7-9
CASSLGREAEAFF
TGTGCCAGCAGCTTAGGCAGGGAAGCTGAAGCTTTCTTT
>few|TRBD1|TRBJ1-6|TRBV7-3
CASSLKATGTGGGNSPLHF
TGTGCCAGCAGCTTAAAGGCCACGGGGACAGGGGGTGGTAATTCACCCCTCCACTTT
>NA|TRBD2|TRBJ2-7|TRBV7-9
CASSSRISGGTLRSQYF
TGTGCCAGCAGCTCCCGCATTAGCGGGGGTACCCTACGAAGCCAGTACTTC
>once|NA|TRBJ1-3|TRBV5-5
CASSFRGDSGNTIYF
TGTGCCAGCAGCTTCAGGGGCGATTCTGGAAACACCATATATTTT
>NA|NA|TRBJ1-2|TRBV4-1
CASSQEIPRGRNYGYTF
TGCGCCAGCAGCCAAGAAATTCCCAGGGGTCGTAACTATGGCTACACCTTC
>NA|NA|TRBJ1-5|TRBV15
CATPVGYYGNQPQHF
TGTGCCACCCCAGTGGGTTACTACGGCAATCAGCCCCAGCATTTT
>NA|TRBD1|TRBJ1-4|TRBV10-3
CAIKQGATNEKLFF
TGTGCCATCAAACAGGGGGCAACTAATGAAAAACTGTTTTTT
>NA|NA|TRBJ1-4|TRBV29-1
CSETQAGRNEKLFF
TGCAGCGAAACTCAGGCAGGGCGGAATGAAAAACTGTTTTTT
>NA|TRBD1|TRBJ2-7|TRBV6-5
CASRGDRGTVEQYF
TGTGCCAGCAGGGGGGACAGGGGAACGGTCGAGCAGTACTTC
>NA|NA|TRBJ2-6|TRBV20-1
CSASGGPGANVLTF
TGCAGTGCTAGTGGGGGGCCTGGGGCCAACGTCCTGACTTTC
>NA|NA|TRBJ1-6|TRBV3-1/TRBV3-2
CASSQGRSSYNSPLHF
TGTGCCAGCAGCCAAGGACGGAGCTCCTATAATTCACCCCTCCACTTT
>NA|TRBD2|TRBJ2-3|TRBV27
CASSLYASGGPGVTQYF
TGTGCCAGCAGTTTATATGCTAGCGGGGGGCCCGGGGTTACGCAGTATTTT
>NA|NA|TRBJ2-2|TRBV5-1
CASSLFLVFGSNTGELFF
TGCGCCAGCAGCTTGTTTTTGGTTTTCGGGTCGAACACCGGGGAGCTGTTTTTT
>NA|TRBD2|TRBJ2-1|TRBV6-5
CASRGGLSSYNEQFF
TGTGCCAGCCGGGGGGGCCTAAGCTCCTACAATGAGCAGTTCTTC
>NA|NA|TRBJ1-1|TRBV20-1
CSARDLRAFF
TGCAGTGCTAGAGATCTCCGGGCTTTCTTT
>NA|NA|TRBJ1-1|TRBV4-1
CASSPIGGGATEAFF
TGCGCCAGCAGCCCGATCGGAGGGGGGGCCACTGAAGCTTTCTTT